A single sample gave rise to the 10 T cell receptor beta chains below, sequenced in a study of molecular identifiers for immune sequencing clone quantification. TCRdb processed the PCR reads anew with MiXCR; each CDR3 protein has one entry. The table shows about 630,000 distinct CDR3 sequences, with about 25% occurring only once. The sample was naive CD8+ T cells from blood, with Jurkat cell RNA spiked in. Documented subset: FACS-sorted CD8+CD4-CCR7+CD45RA+ naive T cells. These receptors were taken from a human donor in good health. Some libraries in this study had Jurkat cell RNA spiked in.

This clonotype was recorded a few times. This chain uses TRBV7-6 with TRBJ1-1; D unresolved. Germline CDR1 is SGHVS and CDR2 is FNYEAQ. The CDR3 consists of 15 residues. V lost 3 bases and J 0 bases, leaving 11 bases between the germline ends. The DNA of the CDR3 is TGTGCCAGCAGCTTTGGGGAGGGTTTGAACACTGAAGCTTTCTTT. Protein: CASSFGEGLNTEAFF.

The table lists this clonotype with many counts. J is TRBJ1-6 and V is TRBV25-1, with unresolved D. This CDR3 spans 13 amino acids. V was cut by 3 bases and J by 17 bases, with 17 bases left in between. CDR1 and CDR2 from the germline V gene are MGHDK and SYGVNS. The chain's CDR3 is CASSDVVSNEIHF. The CDR3 DNA reads as TGTGCCAGCAGTGACGTAGTTTCCAATGAGATCCACTTT.

This chain links TRBV9 with TRBJ2-3; 8 nucleotides line up with TRBD2. With 4 bases clipped from V and 4 bases from J, the junction kept 14 bases outside the gene matches. CDR3 length: 17 amino acids. Looked up from germline, CDR1 is SGDLS and CDR2 is YYNGEE. The CDR3 DNA reads as TGTGCCAGCAGCCCGCGGAGTCAGCGGGGGTACCCAGATACGCAGTATTTT. Its protein is CASSPRSQRGYPDTQYF.

A note on this clonotype: The junction departs from the called germline gene at one end, perhaps through a read error. This chain connects TRBV30 to TRBJ2-7, with D tentatively TRBD1 (6 bases). The germline gives CDR1 GTSNPN, CDR2 SVGIG (reference sequence). This CDR3 has 12 residues. The CDR3 loop is CAWSVAGDERYF. For the CDR3, the DNA is TGTGCCTGGAGTGTAGCAGGGGACGAGCGGTACTTC.

This clonotype was seen repeatedly, ten times or more. The rearrangement uses TRBV6-1 and TRBJ2-6, with D maybe TRBD1 (6 bases). This CDR3 is 13 amino acids long. Germline values: CDR1 MNHNS, CDR2 SASEGT. V was pared by 6 bases and J by 12 bases, with 15 bases between. CDR3 coding DNA: TGTGCCAGCAGGACCCGGGACACTCCCGTCCTGACTTTC. Translating gives CASRTRDTPVLTF.

The chain is built from TRBV6-2 or TRBV6-3 and TRBJ2-7; 7 nucleotides align to TRBD2. The CDR3 consists of 13 residues. The J segment lost 7 bases and the V segment lost 6 bases, leaving 9 bases of the junction unmatched. Germline values: CDR1 MNHEY, CDR2 SVGEGT. Here the CDR3 reads CASRVGNSGEQYF. The CDR3 DNA is TGTGCCAGCAGGGTCGGAAATAGCGGGGAGCAGTACTTC.

A remark on this clonotype: Possible read error: a much larger clone is one base away. The rearrangement links TRBV27 to TRBJ2-4, with D perhaps matching TRBD2 (6 bases). This CDR3 contains 15 residues. Germline loops: CDR1 MNHEY, CDR2 SMNVEV (reference sequence). CDR3 sequence reads: CASALEGKAKNIQYF. In DNA form, the CDR3 reads TGTGCTTCCGCGTTGGAGGGTAAAGCCAAAAACATTCAGTACTTC.

This clonotype was observed a handful of times. The V gene is TRBV27, the J gene TRBJ1-6, with no clear D. CDR3 length: 13 residues. The V and J ends lost 5 bases and 8 bases respectively, with 10 bases between them. Germline-derived CDR1 and CDR2 are MNHEY and SMNVEV (reference sequence). The CDR3 reads CASSLSKDSPLHF. CDR3 coding DNA: TGTGCCAGCAGTCTGTCGAAAGATTCACCCCTCCACTTT.

This clonotype was seen many times. The CDR3 nucleotides are TGTGCCTGGACTCAAAGTCCCTTGAGCTCCTACGAGCAGTACTTC. Its translation is CAWTQSPLSSYEQYF. This chain joins TRBV30 and TRBJ2-7; D remains unclear. Germline V lookup: CDR1 GTSNPN, CDR2 SVGIG (reference sequence). Between the trimmed V and J ends, which lost 4 bases and 0 bases, there was a span of 16 bases. The CDR3 has 15 residues.

The chain joins TRBV7-8 to TRBJ1-1; weak D call: TRBD1 (5 bases). Germline V gene sequence: CDR1 SGHVS, CDR2 FQNEAQ. Trimming took 1 base from V and 3 from J, leaving 12 bases between them. This CDR3 is built from 15 residues. CDR3 amino acids: CASSLGQGRYTEAFF. In DNA form, the CDR3 reads TGTGCCAGCAGCTTAGGGCAGGGACGATACACTGAAGCTTTCTTT. Full variable domain (missing parts from reference TRBV7-8 and TRBJ1-1): GAGVSQSPRYKVAKRGQDVALRCDPISGHVSLFWYQQALGQGPEFLTYFQNEAQLDKSGLPSDRFFAERPEGSVSTLKIQRTQQEDSAVYLCASSLGQGRYTEAFFGQGTRLTVV.